Listed here are 14 T cell receptor beta chains from one sample, sequenced in a study of T cells in Graves' hyperthyroidism and ophthalmopathy. Amplification of TCR beta CDR3 regions used RNA as the template. A set of HTBI primers served as the primers for a first-round RT-PCR of the TCR CDR3. TCRdb used MiXCR to reprocess the multiplex PCR reads, holding one entry per CDR3 protein. The sample yields about 350,000 distinct CDR3 sequences, about 15% seen once. Sequenced sample: blood. Source of these receptors: a woman in her thirties with Graves' hyperthyroidism that later progressed to Graves' ophthalmopathy.

On this clonotype: Just one base apart from a much larger clone, this may be a read error. J is TRBJ2-5 and V is TRBV11-1; D not resolved. Trimming shortened V by 2 bases and J by 2 bases, and 12 bases separated the two germline ends. The germline gives CDR1 SGHAT, CDR2 FQDESV (reference sequence). CDR3 length: 15 residues. DNA of the CDR3: TGTGCCAGCAGCTTAATGCTTGGGTTTCAAGAGACCCAGTACTTC. Protein sequence: CASSLMLGFQETQYF. Drawing the rest from reference TRBV11-1 and TRBJ2-5, the complete variable domain is EAEVAQSPRYKITEKSQAVAFWCDPISGHATLYWYRQILGQGPELLVQFQDESVVDDSQLPKDRFSAERLKGVDSTLKIQPAELGDSAMYLCASSLMLGFQETQYFGPGTRLLVL.

The sample holds many counts of this clonotype. The genes are TRBV19 and TRBJ2-1; D possibly corresponds to TRBD2 (6 bases). The CDR3 is made up of 15 amino acids. In germline, CDR1 is LNHDA, CDR2 SQIVND (reference sequence). Trimming shortened V by 6 bases and J by 4 bases, and 16 bases separated the two germline ends. CDR3 coding DNA: TGTGCCAGTAGAGTCCGTAGCGGTTTTTACAATGAGCAGTTCTTC. Translating gives CASRVRSGFYNEQFF.

This clonotype was picked up many times. The rearrangement joins TRBV7-6 to TRBJ1-1; D is ambiguous. The CDR3 has 14 amino acids. Trimming removed 5 bases from V and 4 bases from J, with 14 bases in between. Germline lookup yields CDR1 SGHVS and CDR2 FNYEAQ. CDR3 sequence reads: CASSPGRGITEAFF. Written as DNA, the CDR3 is TGTGCCAGCAGCCCCGGACGTGGGATCACTGAAGCTTTCTTT. The whole variable domain, filled in from reference TRBV7-6 and TRBJ1-1, reads GAGVSQSPRYKVTKRGQDVALRCDPISGHVSLYWYRQALGQGPEFLTYFNYEAQQDKSGLPNDRFSAERPEGSISTLTIQRTEQRDSAMYRCASSPGRGITEAFFGQGTRLTVV.

This clonotype was seen a handful of times. This may come from a read error, since a much larger clone is one base off. The chain recombines TRBV12-3 or TRBV12-4 with TRBJ2-7, with a possible D match to TRBD1 (6 bases). CDR3 size: 14 residues. The CDR3 loop is CAGSFGTPSYEQYF. CDR3 DNA sequence: TGTGCCGGCAGCTTCGGGACACCCTCCTACGAGCAGTACTTC.

This clonotype was observed at least ten times. V and J are TRBV11-2 and TRBJ2-3; 10 nucleotides line up with TRBD2. The CDR3 runs 18 residues. Germline assignment: CDR1 SGHAT and CDR2 FQNNGV. J lost 2 bases, V lost 6 bases, and 14 bases had no gene match. This chain's CDR3 is CASRGIKRLAGVTDTQYF. The CDR3 DNA is TGTGCCAGCAGGGGGATAAAGAGGCTAGCGGGGGTCACAGATACGCAGTATTTT.

There are a few counts of this clonotype. The chain has TRBV19 and TRBJ2-5; perhaps TRBD2 as D (6 bases). Deletions cut 3 bases from V and 2 bases from J, with 10 bases between. CDR1 is LNHDA and CDR2 is SQIVND in the germline V gene (reference sequence). The CDR3 is made up of 14 amino acids. DNA for the CDR3: TGTGCCAGTAGTATTTTCGGAGGGCAAGAGACCCAGTACTTC. Its protein product is CASSIFGGQETQYF.

V and J are TRBV4-1 and TRBJ2-3, with D perhaps matching TRBD1 (6 bases). Germline values: CDR1 MGHRA, CDR2 YSYEKL. V dropped 2 bases and J dropped 5 bases, with 20 bases sitting between them. This CDR3 is 17 amino acids long. In nucleotides, the CDR3 is TGCGCCAGCAGCCAACATGAGACAGGCTCTTCACGAGATACGCAGTATTTT. Its translation: CASSQHETGSSRDTQYF.

The sample holds many counts of this clonotype. The rearrangement links TRBV7-8 to TRBJ2-1, with D perhaps matching TRBD1 (5 bases). CDR3 length: 14 residues. Germline CDR1 SGHVS, CDR2 FQNEAQ. The V and J ends lost 8 bases and 2 bases respectively, with 13 bases between them. For the CDR3, the DNA is TGTGCCAGCGGAAGGGGCCTCCCCTACAATGAGCAGTTCTTC. Amino acid sequence: CASGRGLPYNEQFF. The full variable domain, its missing parts supplied by reference TRBV7-8 and TRBJ2-1, is GAGVSQSPRYKVAKRGQDVALRCDPISGHVSLFWYQQALGQGPEFLTYFQNEAQLDKSGLPSDRFFAERPEGSVSTLKIQRTQQEDSAVYLCASGRGLPYNEQFFGPGTRLTVL.

The chain recombines TRBV5-1 with TRBJ2-5, with 8 bases that match TRBD2. Germline assignment: CDR1 SGHRS and CDR2 YFSETQ. Trimming cost V 7 bases and J 5 bases; bases outside gene matches: 10. The CDR3 extends over 14 amino acids. CDR3 protein: CASPNSGIIETQYF. The CDR3 DNA sequence: TGCGCCAGCCCGAATAGCGGGATCATCGAGACCCAGTACTTC. The full variable domain, with the rest looked up from reference TRBV5-1 and TRBJ2-5, is KAGVTQTPRYLIKTRGQQVTLSCSPISGHRSVSWYQQTPGQGLQFLFEYFSETQRNKGNFPGRFSGRQFSNSRSEMNVSTLELGDSALYLCASPNSGIIETQYFGPGTRLLVL.

Regarding this clonotype: A single base separates this from a much larger clone, so it may be a read error. The chain is built from TRBV29-1 and TRBJ1-2; tentatively, D is TRBD1 (5 bases). V lost 7 bases to trimming and J lost 3 bases, with 15 bases between them. The CDR3 loop spans 13 amino acids. Per germline, CDR1 SQVTM and CDR2 ANQGSEA. The CDR3 loop reads CSALHQGHYGYTF. The CDR3, as DNA: TGCAGCGCTCTTCACCAGGGACACTATGGCTACACCTTC.

The table lists this clonotype with many counts. The genes are TRBV5-1 and TRBJ1-5; TRBD1 aligns across 9 bases. J was trimmed by 4 bases and V by 0 bases; bases with no gene match: 5. CDR3 size: 16 residues. Germline V lookup: CDR1 SGHRS, CDR2 YFSETQ. CDR3 sequence (DNA): TGCGCCAGCAGCTTGGATCCGGACAGGGGAAATCAGCCCCAGCATTTT. Translation: CASSLDPDRGNQPQHF.

This clonotype came up many times. The rearrangement links TRBV2 to TRBJ1-6, with D unresolved. V lost 3 bases to trimming and J lost 6 bases, with 9 bases between them. Germline CDR1 SNHLY, CDR2 FYNNEI. CDR3 length: 14 residues. CDR3 loop: CASSDLGSNSPLHF. Here the CDR3 DNA reads TGTGCCAGCAGTGACTTGGGGAGTAATTCACCCCTCCACTTT.

This clonotype was seen repeatedly, ten times or more. The rearrangement uses TRBV2 and TRBJ1-2, with D unresolved. This CDR3 is 13 amino acids long. The V end lost 10 bases, the J end lost 0 bases, and 12 bases lay between the germline ends. Germline V gene lookup returns CDR1 SNHLY and CDR2 FYNNEI. In DNA form, the CDR3 reads TGTGCCAATCGGACCGTCGCTAACTATGGCTACACCTTC. Translating gives CANRTVANYGYTF.

A few counts support this clonotype. One junction end disagrees with the germline gene, perhaps due to a read error. V and J are TRBV6-1 and TRBJ2-3; a weak D match, TRBD1 (6 bases). The germline gives CDR1 MNHNS, CDR2 SASEGT. The CDR3 extends over 14 amino acids. The CDR3 is CASREDRPTDTQYF. For the CDR3, the DNA is TGTGCCAGCAGAGAAGACAGGCCCACAGATACGCAGTATTTT.